This T cell receptor (beta chain) was obtained from a study of blood T cell repertoires in COVID-19. Study in general: Samples representing acute and convalescent COVID-19 were sourced from the United States, Italy and Spain. Sample material is recorded as cDNA or gDNA derived from T cells, B-cell-depleted T cells, or PBMCs.

The data were produced by immunoSEQ multiplex PCR, yet TCRdb's version contains in-frame clones alone and is incomplete. The table has over 400,000 clones, roughly 90% seen once. Germline CDR1 reads MNHEY; CDR2 reads SVGAGI. This CDR3 region has 14 residues. V was pared by 8 bases and J by 9 bases, with 11 bases of the junction left unmatched. The rearrangement uses TRBV6-5 and TRBJ2-1, with 9 bases aligning to TRBD2. The sample taken for sequencing was peripheral blood. The TCR was taken from a woman younger than 45 with active or convalescent COVID-19. The CDR3 sequence: CASRGAGGPVEQFF. The CDR3 bases are TGTGCCAGCCGAGGGGCGGGAGGGCCGGTTGAGCAGTTCTTC.